The clone carrying this T cell receptor (beta chain) was detected a few times. Its antigen is as yet unknown. Each gene name is a mouse one. The CDR3 end lies 4 residues beyond the end of the read and is filled in from the germline J gene. It was cDNA, reverse transcribed from extracted RNA, that served as the sequencing template. Using immunoSEQ multiplex PCR, the repertoire was profiled, and TCRdb retains in-frame clones only, with some absent. The specimen has some 110,000 clones, none found just once. This record belongs to a study of CD8+ T cells in alopecia areata. At the level of the study: Recipients were approximately 6-10-week-old female C3H/HeJ mice grafted with skin from approximately 6-13-month-old C3H/HeJ donors with spontaneous alopecia. Study findings and constraints: Patients displayed less clarity in TCR sharing than mice, a finding possibly related to HLA. Lesional scalp, notably in alopecia totalis/universalis, had clonality above that of normal scalp.

The CDR3 covers 15 residues. Looked up from germline, CDR1 is NSQYPW and CDR2 is LRSPGD (reference sequence). The V end lost 3 bases, the J end lost 0 bases, and 8 bases lay between the germline ends. Sequenced sample: lesional skin. The chain has TRBV1 and TRBJ2-2; perhaps TRBD2 as D (6 bases). This receptor was taken from a C3H/HeJ mouse with alopecia areata. This strain's MHC haplotype is H2-k. CDR3 DNA, as far as it was read: TGCACCTGCAGTGCTGGGGGTACAAACACCGGG. Encoded protein: CTCSAGGTNTG. The full CDR3 is CTCSAGGTNTGQLYF.